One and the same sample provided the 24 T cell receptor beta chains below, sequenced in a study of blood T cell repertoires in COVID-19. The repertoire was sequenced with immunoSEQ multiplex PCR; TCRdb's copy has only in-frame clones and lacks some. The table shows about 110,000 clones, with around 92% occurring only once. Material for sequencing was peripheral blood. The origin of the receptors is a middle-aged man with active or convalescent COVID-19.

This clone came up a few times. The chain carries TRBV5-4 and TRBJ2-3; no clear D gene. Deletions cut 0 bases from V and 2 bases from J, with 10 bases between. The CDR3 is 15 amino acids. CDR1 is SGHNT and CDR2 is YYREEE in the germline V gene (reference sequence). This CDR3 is CASSLGLGDTDTQYF. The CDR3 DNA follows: TGTGCCAGCAGCTTGGGTCTCGGAGACACAGATACGCAGTATTTT.

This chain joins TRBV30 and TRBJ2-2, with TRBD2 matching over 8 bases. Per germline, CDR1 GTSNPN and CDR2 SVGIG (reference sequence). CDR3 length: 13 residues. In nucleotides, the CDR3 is TGTGCTTTCCGGGAGGGGAACACCGGGGAGCTGTTTTTT. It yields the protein CAFREGNTGELFF.

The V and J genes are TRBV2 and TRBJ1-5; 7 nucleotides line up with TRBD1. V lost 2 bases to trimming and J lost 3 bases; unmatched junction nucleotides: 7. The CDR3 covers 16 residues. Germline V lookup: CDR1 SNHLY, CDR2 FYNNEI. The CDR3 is CASSEFLGTANQPQHF. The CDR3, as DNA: TGTGCCAGCAGTGAATTCCTAGGGACAGCCAATCAGCCCCAGCATTTT.

CDR3 residues: CASSTLPGAPTEAFF. The CDR3 bases are TGTGCCAGTAGTACCCTACCAGGGGCTCCGACTGAAGCTTTCTTT. V gene TRBV19 combines with J gene TRBJ1-1; D may be TRBD1 (6 bases). Per germline, CDR1 LNHDA and CDR2 SQIVND (reference sequence). The CDR3 covers 15 residues. Trimming removed 4 bases from V and 5 bases from J, with 17 bases in between.

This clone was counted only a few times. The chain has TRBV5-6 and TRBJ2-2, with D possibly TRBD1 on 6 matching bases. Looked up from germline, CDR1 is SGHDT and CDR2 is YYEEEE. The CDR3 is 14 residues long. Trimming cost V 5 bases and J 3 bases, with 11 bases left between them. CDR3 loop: CASRQGWYTGELFF. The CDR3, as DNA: TGTGCCAGCAGACAGGGATGGTACACCGGGGAGCTGTTTTTT.

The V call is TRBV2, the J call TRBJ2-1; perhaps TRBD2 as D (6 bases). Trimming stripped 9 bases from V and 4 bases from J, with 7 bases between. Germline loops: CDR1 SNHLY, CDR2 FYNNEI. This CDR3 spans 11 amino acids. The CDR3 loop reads CASGTYNEQFF. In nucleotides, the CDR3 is TGTGCCAGTGGGACTTACAATGAGCAGTTCTTC.

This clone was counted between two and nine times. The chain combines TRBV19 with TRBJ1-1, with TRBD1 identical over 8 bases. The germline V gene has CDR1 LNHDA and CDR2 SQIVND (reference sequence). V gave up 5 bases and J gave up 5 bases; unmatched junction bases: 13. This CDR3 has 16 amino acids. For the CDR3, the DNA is TGTGCCAGTAGTCCGCGACAGGGGTCAGGATGGACTGAAGCTTTCTTT. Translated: CASSPRQGSGWTEAFF.

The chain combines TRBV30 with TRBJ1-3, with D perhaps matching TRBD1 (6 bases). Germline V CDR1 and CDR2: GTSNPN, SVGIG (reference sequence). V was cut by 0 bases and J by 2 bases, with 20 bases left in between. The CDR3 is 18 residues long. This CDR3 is CAWSVGVGTGFAGNTIYF. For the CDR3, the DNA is TGTGCCTGGAGTGTAGGAGTTGGTACAGGGTTCGCTGGAAACACCATATATTTT.

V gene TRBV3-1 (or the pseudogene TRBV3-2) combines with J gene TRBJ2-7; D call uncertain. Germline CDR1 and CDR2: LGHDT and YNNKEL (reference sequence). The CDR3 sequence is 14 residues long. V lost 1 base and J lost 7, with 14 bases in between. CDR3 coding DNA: TGTGCCAGCAGCCAAGGTAGGAGTGTGAGAGAGCAGTACTTC. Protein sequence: CASSQGRSVREQYF.

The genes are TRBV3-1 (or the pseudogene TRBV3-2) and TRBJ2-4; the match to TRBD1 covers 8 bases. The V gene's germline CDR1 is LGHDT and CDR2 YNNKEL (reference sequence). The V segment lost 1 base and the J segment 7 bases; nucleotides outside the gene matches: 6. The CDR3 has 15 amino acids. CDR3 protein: CASSQGLDRENIQYF. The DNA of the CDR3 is TGTGCCAGCAGCCAAGGCCTGGACAGGGAGAACATTCAGTACTTC.

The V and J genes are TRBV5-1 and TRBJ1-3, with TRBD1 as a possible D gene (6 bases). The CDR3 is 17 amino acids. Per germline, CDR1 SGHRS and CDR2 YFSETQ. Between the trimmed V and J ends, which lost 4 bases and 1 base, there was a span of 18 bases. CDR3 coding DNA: TGCGCCAGCAGCGACTCCGGGACACTCTTGTCTGGAAACACCATATATTTT. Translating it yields CASSDSGTLLSGNTIYF.

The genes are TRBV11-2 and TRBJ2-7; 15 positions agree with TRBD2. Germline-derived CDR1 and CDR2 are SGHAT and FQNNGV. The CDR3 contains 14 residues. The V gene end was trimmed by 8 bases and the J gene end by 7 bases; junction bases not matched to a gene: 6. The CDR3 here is CASSGLAGGWEQYF. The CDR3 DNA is TGTGCCAGCTCCGGACTAGCGGGAGGGTGGGAGCAGTACTTC.

Here the CDR3 reads CASSLSGTTYEQYF. The CDR3 coding sequence is TGTGCCAGCAGCTTGTCGGGAACTACCTACGAGCAGTACTTC. This chain connects TRBV7-2 to TRBJ2-7, with D possibly matching TRBD2 (5 bases). This CDR3 has 14 amino acids. Germline-derived CDR1 and CDR2 are SGHTA and FQGNSA. V was shortened by 3 bases and J by 2 bases, with 11 bases between the two germline ends.

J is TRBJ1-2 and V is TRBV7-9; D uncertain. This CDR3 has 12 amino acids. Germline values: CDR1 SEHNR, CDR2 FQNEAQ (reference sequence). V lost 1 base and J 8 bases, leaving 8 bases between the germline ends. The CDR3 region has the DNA TGTGCCAGCAGCTTAGGAGGATTCGGCTACACCTTC. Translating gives CASSLGGFGYTF.

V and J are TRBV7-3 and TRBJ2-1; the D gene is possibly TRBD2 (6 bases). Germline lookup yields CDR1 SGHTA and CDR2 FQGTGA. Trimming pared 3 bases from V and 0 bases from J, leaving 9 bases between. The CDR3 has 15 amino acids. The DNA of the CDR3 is TGTGCCAGCAGCTTGGCCGGGAGCTCCTACAATGAGCAGTTCTTC. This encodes CASSLAGSSYNEQFF.

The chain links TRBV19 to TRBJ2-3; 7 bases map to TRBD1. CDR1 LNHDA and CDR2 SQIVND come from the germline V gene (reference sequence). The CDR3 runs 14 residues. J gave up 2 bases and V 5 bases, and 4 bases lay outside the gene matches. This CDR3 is CASSADRVTDTQYF. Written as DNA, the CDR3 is TGTGCCAGTAGTGCCGACAGGGTCACAGATACGCAGTATTTT. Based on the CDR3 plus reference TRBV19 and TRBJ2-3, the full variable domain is DGGITQSPKYLFRKEGQNVTLSCEQNLNHDAMYWYRQDPGQGLRLIYYSQIVNDFQKGDIAEGYSVSREKKESFPLTVTSAQKNPTAFYLCASSADRVTDTQYFGPGTRLTVL.

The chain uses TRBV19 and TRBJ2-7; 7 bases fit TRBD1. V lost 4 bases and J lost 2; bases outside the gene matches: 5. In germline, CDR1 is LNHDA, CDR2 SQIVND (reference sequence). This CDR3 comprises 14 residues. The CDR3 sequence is CASSTDRDPYEQYF. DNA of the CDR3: TGTGCCAGTAGTACCGACAGGGACCCCTACGAGCAGTACTTC.

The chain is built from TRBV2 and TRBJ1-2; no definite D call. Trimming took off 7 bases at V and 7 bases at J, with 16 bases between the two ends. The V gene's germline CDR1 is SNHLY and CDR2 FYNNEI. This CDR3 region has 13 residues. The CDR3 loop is CASTIREGFGYTF. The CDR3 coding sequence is TGTGCCAGCACCATCCGGGAGGGTTTTGGCTACACCTTC.

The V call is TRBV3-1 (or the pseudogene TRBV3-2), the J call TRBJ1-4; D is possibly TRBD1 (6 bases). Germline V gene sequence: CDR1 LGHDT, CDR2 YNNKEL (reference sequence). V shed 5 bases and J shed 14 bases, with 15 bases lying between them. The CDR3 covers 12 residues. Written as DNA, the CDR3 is TGTGCCAGCAGCTACTACAGGGATCGGCTGTTTTTT. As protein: CASSYYRDRLFF.

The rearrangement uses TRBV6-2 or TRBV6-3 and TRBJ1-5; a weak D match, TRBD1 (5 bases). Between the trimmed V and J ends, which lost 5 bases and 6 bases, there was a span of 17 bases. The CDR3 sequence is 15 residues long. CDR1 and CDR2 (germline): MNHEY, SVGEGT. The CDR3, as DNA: TGTGCCAGCAGTGCCGCCGGGGGACCTCTTCAGCCCCAGCATTTT. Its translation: CASSAAGGPLQPQHF.

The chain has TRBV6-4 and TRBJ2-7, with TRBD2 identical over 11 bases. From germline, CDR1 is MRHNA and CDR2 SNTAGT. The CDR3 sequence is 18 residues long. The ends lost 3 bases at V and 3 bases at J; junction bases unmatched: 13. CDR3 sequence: CASSDWLIGTSGFYEQYF. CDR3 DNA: TGTGCCAGCAGTGATTGGCTGATCGGGACTAGCGGTTTCTACGAGCAGTACTTC.

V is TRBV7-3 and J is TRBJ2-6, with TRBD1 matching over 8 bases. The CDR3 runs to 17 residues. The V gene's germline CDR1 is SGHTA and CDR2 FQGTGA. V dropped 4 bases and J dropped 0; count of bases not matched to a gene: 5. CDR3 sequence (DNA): TGTGCCAGCAGCTCCGGACAGGGCTACTCTGGGGCCAACGTCCTGACTTTC. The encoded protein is CASSSGQGYSGANVLTF.

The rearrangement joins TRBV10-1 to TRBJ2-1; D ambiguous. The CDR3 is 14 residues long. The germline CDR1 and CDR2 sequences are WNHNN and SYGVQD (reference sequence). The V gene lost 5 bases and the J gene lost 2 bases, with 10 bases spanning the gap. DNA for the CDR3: TGCGCCAGCAGTCCATTTGGCCCCTACAATGAGCAGTTCTTC. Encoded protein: CASSPFGPYNEQFF.

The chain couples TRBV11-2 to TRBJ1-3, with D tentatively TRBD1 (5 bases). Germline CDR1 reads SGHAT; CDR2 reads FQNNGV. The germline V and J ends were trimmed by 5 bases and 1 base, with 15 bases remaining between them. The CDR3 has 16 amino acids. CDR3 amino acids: CASSPWGGISGNTIYF. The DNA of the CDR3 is TGTGCCAGCAGCCCTTGGGGGGGAATATCTGGAAACACCATATATTTT.